These 13 T cell receptor beta chains originate from one sample sequenced in a study of PD-1 blockade in classical Hodgkin lymphoma. Relapse after autologous stem cell transplantation occurred in every patient, and brentuximab vedotin exposure varied. Magnetic negative selection, applied to thawed PBMCs, was used to isolate the CD8+ T cells. Profiled with immunoSEQ multiplex PCR; TCRdb holds only in-frame clones, not every one. Seen here are some 3,000 clones, over 55% observed once, and the top ten hold more than 60%. Source: CD8+ T cells from blood, taken at baseline. All receptors come from a human donor with classical Hodgkin lymphoma.

The V and J genes are TRBV6-6 and TRBJ1-3; D is perhaps TRBD1 (5 bases). Germline CDR1 is MNHNY and CDR2 is SVGAGI (reference sequence). CDR3 length equals 16 residues. V lost 5 bases, J lost 4 bases, and 18 bases lay in between. CDR3 sequence (DNA): TGTGCCAGCAGTGTGAACTCGGGGCATCCCGGAAACACCATATATTTT. Protein product: CASSVNSGHPGNTIYF.

The chain combines TRBV5-6 with TRBJ1-5; 7 nucleotides align to TRBD1. CDR3 length: 16 amino acids. V trimming: 4 bases; J trimming: 2 bases; junction bases outside the gene matches: 9. Germline V gene sequence: CDR1 SGHDT, CDR2 YYEEEE. CDR3 residues: CASSPGSGQGNQPQHF. Here the CDR3 DNA reads TGTGCCAGCAGCCCCGGTTCCGGACAGGGCAATCAGCCCCAGCATTTT.

The gene calls are TRBV28 and TRBJ2-1, with 8 positions matching TRBD2. CDR1 and CDR2 from the germline V gene are MDHEN and SYDVKM. Germline trimming cut 5 bases from V and 5 bases from J; bases unmatched to any gene: 5. CDR3 length: 14 residues. Written as DNA, the CDR3 is TGTGCCAGCAGTCCGGAGCGGGGGCACAATGAGCAGTTCTTC. Translating gives CASSPERGHNEQFF.

This clone qualifies as large. The rearrangement joins TRBV7-9 to TRBJ1-4; 8 bases map to TRBD1. The CDR3 consists of 15 residues. Germline loops: CDR1 SEHNR, CDR2 FQNEAQ (reference sequence). V dropped 6 bases and J dropped 7; count of bases not matched to a gene: 10. CDR3 amino acids: CASRQQGATGEKLFF. The CDR3 nucleotides are TGTGCCAGCAGACAGCAGGGGGCGACTGGTGAAAAACTGTTTTTT. Based on the CDR3 plus reference TRBV7-9 and TRBJ1-4, the full variable domain is DTGVSQNPRHKITKRGQNVTFRCDPISEHNRLYWYRQTLGQGPEFLTYFQNEAQLEKSRLLSDRFSAERPKGSFSTLEIQRTEQGDSAMYLCASRQQGATGEKLFFGSGTQLSVL.

The chain carries TRBV27 and TRBJ1-1, with TRBD1 matching 8 bases. V shed 5 bases and J 2 bases; nucleotides not matched to a gene: 7. CDR1 and CDR2 from the germline V gene are MNHEY and SMNVEV (reference sequence). The CDR3 covers 15 residues. The CDR3 loop is CASSTGQEGNTEAFF. DNA of the CDR3: TGTGCCAGCAGTACGGGACAGGAGGGAAACACTGAAGCTTTCTTT.

The chain couples TRBV7-2 to TRBJ2-1; a weak D match, TRBD2 (6 bases). V gave up 2 bases and J gave up 9 bases, with 20 bases separating them. This CDR3 comprises 16 residues. Looked up from germline, CDR1 is SGHTA and CDR2 is FQGNSA. The CDR3 region is CASSLHDRGFLSEQFF. CDR3 bases: TGTGCCAGCAGCTTACATGACCGGGGGTTTCTTAGTGAGCAGTTCTTC.

About this clone itself: The germline gene is not matched at one end of the junction; a read error may be the cause. The chain combines TRBV6-6 with TRBJ1-1; D is unclear. The CDR3 spans 11 residues. CDR1 MNHNY and CDR2 SVGAGI come from the germline V gene (reference sequence). The CDR3 region is CASCYVTEAFF. The CDR3 coding sequence is TGTGCCAGCTGTTACGTCACTGAAGCTTTCTTT.

This clone was seen once. The chain links TRBV6-6 to TRBJ2-1; a possible D gene is TRBD2 (6 bases). Trimming left V 5 bases short and J 4 bases short, with 15 bases between. Germline V gene lookup returns CDR1 MNHNY and CDR2 SVGAGI (reference sequence). This CDR3 region has 15 residues. The CDR3 DNA is TGTGCCAGCAGTGTCGTCGAGCGGGTTTACAATGAGCAGTTCTTC. It translates to CASSVVERVYNEQFF.

This rearrangement joins TRBV18 to TRBJ2-7; 7 bases are shared with TRBD2. V lost 3 bases, J lost 4 bases, and 0 bases stayed unmatched. From germline, CDR1 is KGHSH and CDR2 LQKENI. The CDR3 spans 12 residues. The CDR3 nucleotides read TGTGCCAGCTCACCGGGACTATACGAGCAGTACTTC. It codes for CASSPGLYEQYF.

The CDR3 DNA reads TGTGCCAGCAGCTCCGCAGGGGCGGCAGCTTTCTTT. It specifies CASSSAGAAAFF. The chain employs TRBV9 and TRBJ1-1; D is perhaps TRBD1 (6 bases). Per the germline V gene, CDR1 is SGDLS and CDR2 is YYNGEE. V was clipped by 4 bases and J by 10 bases, with 14 bases between them. CDR3 length equals 12 residues.

This chain joins TRBV7-9 and TRBJ2-1; D remains unclear. In germline, CDR1 is SEHNR, CDR2 FQNEAQ (reference sequence). V shed 5 bases and J shed 4 bases, with 6 bases lying between them. This CDR3 is built from 12 residues. The CDR3 sequence: CASSHDYNEQFF. The CDR3 coding sequence is TGTGCCAGCAGCCACGATTACAATGAGCAGTTCTTC.

This clone is judged medium-sized. Here the CDR3 DNA reads TGTGCCAGCAGCTTGGGGGACAGGGCATACAATGAGCAGTTCTTC. It encodes CASSLGDRAYNEQFF. The V and J genes are TRBV5-6 and TRBJ2-1; 9 positions match TRBD1. Looked up from germline, CDR1 is SGHDT and CDR2 is YYEEEE. This CDR3 spans 15 amino acids. The V segment lost 0 bases and the J segment 4 bases; nucleotides outside the gene matches: 2.

The chain links TRBV5-4 to TRBJ2-1, with 10 bases matching TRBD2. The germline gives CDR1 SGHNT, CDR2 YYREEE (reference sequence). The CDR3 has 14 amino acids. V shed 2 bases, J shed 8 bases, and the junction held 4 bases outside the gene matches. The CDR3 region has the DNA TGTGCCAGCAGCTTATTAGCGGGGGGTCATGAGCAGTTCTTC. Translated, it gives CASSLLAGGHEQFF.